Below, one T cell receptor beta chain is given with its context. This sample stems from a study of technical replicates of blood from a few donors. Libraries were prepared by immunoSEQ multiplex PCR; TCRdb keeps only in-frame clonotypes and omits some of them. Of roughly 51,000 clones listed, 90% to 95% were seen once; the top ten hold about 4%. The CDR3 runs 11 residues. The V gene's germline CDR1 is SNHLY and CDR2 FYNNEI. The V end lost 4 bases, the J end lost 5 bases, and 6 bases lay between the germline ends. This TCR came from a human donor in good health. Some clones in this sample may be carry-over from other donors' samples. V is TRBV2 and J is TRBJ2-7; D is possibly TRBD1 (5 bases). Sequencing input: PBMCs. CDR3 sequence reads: CASSVGDEQYF. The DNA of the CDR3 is TGTGCCAGCAGTGTAGGGGACGAGCAGTACTTC.